This TCR beta chain was retrieved from a study of T cell responses to AZD1222 COVID-19 vaccine. As regards this clone: Its matching antigen is unknown.

The CDR3 contains 14 residues. Germline CDR1 is KGHSH and CDR2 is LQKENI. Trimming took off 7 bases at V and 0 bases at J, with 12 bases between the two ends. The repertoire was sequenced with immunoSEQ multiplex PCR; TCRdb's copy has only in-frame clones and lacks some. The sample lists some 170,000 clones; 85% to 90% were seen once. The study, taken as a whole, reports: Donors were largely white British and mainly female; clonal diversity was possibly underestimated. Repertoires were obtained solely post-peak T cell response. Targets within unmutated variant regions were reportedly found for nearly half of spike-specific TCRs. There were vaccine-associated CD4 TCRs across spike, dominant at 160-218 and 743-854.

The sequencing used peripheral blood, collected 28 days after the second dose of the MenACWY control vaccine. The chain carries TRBV18 and TRBJ1-1; D may be TRBD1 (5 bases). The receptor was derived from an adult who received the MenACWY meningococcal vaccine as a control. CDR3 amino acids: CASCIRGVNTEAFF. The DNA for the CDR3 is TGTGCCAGCTGTATACGGGGGGTGAACACTGAAGCTTTCTTT.